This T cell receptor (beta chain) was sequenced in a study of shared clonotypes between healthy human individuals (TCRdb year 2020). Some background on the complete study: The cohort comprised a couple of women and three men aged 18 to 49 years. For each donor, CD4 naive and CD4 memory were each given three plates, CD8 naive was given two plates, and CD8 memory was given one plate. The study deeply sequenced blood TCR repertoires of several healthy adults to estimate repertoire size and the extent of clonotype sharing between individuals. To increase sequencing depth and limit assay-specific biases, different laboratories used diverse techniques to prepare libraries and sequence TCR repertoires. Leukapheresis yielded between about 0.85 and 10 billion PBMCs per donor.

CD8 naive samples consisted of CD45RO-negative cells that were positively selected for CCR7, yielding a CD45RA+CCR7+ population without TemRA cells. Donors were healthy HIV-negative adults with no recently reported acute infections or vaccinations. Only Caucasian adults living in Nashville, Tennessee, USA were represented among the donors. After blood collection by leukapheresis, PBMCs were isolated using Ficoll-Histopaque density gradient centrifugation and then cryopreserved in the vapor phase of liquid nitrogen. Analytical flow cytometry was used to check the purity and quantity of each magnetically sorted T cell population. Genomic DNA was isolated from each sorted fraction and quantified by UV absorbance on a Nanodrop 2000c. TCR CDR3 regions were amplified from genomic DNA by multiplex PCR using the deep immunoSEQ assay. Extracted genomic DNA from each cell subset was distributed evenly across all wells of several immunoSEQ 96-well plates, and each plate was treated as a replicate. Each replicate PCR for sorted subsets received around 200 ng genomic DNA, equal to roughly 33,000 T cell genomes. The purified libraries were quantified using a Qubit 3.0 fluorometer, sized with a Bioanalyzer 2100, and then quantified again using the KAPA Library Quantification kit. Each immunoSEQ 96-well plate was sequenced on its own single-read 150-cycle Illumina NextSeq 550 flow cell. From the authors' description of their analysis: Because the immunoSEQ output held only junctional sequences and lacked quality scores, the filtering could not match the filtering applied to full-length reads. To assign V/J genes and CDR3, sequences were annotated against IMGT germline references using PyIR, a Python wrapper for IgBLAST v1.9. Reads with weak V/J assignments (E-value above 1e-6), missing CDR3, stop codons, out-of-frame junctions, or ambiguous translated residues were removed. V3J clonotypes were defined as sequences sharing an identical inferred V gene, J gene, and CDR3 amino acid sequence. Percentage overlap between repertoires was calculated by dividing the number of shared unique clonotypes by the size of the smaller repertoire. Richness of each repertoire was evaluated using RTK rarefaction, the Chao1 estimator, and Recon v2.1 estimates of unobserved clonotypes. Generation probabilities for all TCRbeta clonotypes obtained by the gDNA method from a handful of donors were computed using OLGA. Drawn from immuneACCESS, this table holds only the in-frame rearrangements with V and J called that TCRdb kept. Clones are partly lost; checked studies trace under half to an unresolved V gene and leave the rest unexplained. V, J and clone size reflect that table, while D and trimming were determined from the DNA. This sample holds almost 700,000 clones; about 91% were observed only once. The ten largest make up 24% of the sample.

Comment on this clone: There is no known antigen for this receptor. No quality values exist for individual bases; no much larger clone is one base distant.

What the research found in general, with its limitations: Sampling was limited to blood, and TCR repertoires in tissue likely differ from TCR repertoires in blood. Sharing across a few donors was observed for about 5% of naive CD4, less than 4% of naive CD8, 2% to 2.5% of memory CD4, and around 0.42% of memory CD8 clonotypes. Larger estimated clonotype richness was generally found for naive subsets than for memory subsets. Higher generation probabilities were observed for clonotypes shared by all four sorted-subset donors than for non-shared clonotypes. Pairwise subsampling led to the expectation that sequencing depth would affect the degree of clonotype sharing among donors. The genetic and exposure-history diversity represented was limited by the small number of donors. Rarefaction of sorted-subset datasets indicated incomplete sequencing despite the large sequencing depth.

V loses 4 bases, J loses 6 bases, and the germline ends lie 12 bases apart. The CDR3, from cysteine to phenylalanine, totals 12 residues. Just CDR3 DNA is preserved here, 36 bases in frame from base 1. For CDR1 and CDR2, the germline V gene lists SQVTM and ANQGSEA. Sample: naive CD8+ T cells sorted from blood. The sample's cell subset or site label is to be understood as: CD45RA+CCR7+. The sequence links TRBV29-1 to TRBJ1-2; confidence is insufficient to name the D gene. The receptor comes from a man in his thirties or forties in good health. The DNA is TGCAGCGTTGGGGAAGCCGCCCATGGCTACACCTTC. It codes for CSVGEAAHGYTF.